Included here is one T cell receptor beta chain sequence, with context. Antigen: not known. TCRdb independently ran MiXCR on the 5' RACE reads; one entry per CDR3 protein. Of some 660,000 distinct CDR3 sequences detected, over 8.5% appear once; the ten largest clones hold 0.98%. The CDR3 has 18 amino acids. From germline, CDR1 is MNHEY and CDR2 SVGEGT. V trimming: 2 bases; J trimming: 1 base; junction bases outside the gene matches: 7. This sample was included in a study of identical twins. Whole-study results and caveats: Models came in too low on out-of-frame TCR alpha sharing in monozygotic twins.

The donors were all healthy and Caucasian. This same sample was also taken into another study, of yellow fever vaccine responses in identical twins.

The source material was PBMCs. J is TRBJ2-2 and V is TRBV6-2 or TRBV6-3, with TRBD2 identical over 10 bases. The clonotype comes from a woman under 30 in good health. CDR3 sequence (DNA): TGTGCCAGCAGTTACCCCGGACTAGCGGTTTTGAACACCGGGGAGCTGTTTTTT. Translating it yields CASSYPGLAVLNTGELFF.